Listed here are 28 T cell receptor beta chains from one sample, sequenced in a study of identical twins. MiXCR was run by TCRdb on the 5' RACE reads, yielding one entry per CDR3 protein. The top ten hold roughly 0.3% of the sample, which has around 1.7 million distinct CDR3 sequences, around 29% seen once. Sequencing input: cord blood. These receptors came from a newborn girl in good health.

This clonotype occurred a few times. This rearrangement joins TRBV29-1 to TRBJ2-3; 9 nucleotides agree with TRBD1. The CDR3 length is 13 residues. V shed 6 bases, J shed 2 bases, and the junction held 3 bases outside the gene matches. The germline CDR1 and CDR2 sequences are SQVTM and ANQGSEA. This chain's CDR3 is CSVQGALTDTQYF. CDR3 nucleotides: TGCAGCGTACAGGGGGCCCTCACAGATACGCAGTATTTT.

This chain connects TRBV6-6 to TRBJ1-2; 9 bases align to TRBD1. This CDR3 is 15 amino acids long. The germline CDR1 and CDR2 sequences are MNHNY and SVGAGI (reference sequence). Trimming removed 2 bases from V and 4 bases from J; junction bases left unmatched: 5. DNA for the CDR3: TGTGCCAGCAGTTACGACAGGGGGGACCCCTATGGCTACACCTTC. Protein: CASSYDRGDPYGYTF.

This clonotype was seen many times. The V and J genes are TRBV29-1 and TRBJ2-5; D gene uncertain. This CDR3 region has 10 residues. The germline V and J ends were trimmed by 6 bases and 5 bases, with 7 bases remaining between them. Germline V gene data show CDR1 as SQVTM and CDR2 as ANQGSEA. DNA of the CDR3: TGCAGCGTCGAATGGGAGACCCAGTACTTC. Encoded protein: CSVEWETQYF.

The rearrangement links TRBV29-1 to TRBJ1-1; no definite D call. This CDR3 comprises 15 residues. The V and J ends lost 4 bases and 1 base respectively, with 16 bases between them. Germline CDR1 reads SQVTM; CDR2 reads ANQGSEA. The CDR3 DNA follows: TGCAGCGTTGCATACAATCTGGCGGCGAACACTGAAGCTTTCTTT. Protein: CSVAYNLAANTEAFF.

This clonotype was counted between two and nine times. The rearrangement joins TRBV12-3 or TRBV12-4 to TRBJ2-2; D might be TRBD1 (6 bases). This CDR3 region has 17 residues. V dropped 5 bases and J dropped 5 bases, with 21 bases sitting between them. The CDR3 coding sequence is TGTGCCAGCAGTCCGGGACACAGGCGACAAAGAACCGGGGAGCTGTTTTTT. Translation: CASSPGHRRQRTGELFF.

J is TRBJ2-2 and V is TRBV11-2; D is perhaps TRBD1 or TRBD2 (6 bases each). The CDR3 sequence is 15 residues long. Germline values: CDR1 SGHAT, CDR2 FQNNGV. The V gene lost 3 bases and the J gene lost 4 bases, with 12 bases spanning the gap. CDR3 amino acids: CASSFYGGPTGELFF. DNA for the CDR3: TGTGCCAGCAGCTTTTATGGGGGGCCCACCGGGGAGCTGTTTTTT.

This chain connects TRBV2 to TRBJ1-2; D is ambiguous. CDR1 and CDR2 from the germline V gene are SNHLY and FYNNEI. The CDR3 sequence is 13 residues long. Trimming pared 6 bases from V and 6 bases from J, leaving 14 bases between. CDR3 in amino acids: CASRREPANGYTF. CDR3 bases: TGTGCCAGCAGGAGGGAACCTGCAAATGGCTACACCTTC.

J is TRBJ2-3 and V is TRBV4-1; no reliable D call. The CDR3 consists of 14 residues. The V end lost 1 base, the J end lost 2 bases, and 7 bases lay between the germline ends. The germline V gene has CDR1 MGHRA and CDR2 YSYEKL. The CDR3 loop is CASSQVTITDTQYF. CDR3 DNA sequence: TGCGCCAGCAGCCAAGTAACTATCACAGATACGCAGTATTTT.

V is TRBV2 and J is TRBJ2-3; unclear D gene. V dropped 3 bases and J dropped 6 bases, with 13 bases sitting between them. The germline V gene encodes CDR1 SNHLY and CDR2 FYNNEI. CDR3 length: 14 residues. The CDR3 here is CASSDETLGDTQYF. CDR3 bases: TGTGCCAGCAGTGATGAAACCTTGGGGGATACGCAGTATTTT.

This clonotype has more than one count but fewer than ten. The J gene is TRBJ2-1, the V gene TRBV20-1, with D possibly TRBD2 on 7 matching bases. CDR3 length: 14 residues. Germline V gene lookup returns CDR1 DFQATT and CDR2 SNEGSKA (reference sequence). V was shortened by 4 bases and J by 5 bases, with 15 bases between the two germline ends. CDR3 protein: CSATLGGAHNEQFF. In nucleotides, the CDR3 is TGCAGTGCTACCCTAGGGGGGGCGCACAATGAGCAGTTCTTC.

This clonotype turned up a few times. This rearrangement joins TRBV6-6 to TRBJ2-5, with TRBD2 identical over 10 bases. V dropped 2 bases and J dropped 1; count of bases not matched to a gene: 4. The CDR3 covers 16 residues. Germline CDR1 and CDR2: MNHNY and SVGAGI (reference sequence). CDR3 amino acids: CASSYGPSGGQETQYF. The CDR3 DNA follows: TGTGCCAGCAGTTACGGTCCTAGCGGGGGCCAAGAGACCCAGTACTTC.

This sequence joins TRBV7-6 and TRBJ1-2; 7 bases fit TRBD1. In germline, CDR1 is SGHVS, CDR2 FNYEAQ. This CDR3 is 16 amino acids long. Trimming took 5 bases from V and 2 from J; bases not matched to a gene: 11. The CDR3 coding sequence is TGTGCCAGCAGCCCACTAAACAGGGGCGCCAACTATGGCTACACCTTC. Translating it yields CASSPLNRGANYGYTF.

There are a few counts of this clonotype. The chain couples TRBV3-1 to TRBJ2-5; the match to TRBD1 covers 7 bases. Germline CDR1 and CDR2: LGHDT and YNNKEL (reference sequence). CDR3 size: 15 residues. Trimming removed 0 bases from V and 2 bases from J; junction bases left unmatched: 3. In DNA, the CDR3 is TGTGCCAGCAGCCAAGAAAGCAGGGGGCAAGAGACCCAGTACTTC. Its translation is CASSQESRGQETQYF.

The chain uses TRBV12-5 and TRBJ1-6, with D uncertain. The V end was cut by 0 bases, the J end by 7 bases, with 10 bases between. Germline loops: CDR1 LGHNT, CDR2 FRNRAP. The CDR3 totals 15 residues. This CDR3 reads CASGLVPNSNSPLHF. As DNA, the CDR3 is TGTGCTAGTGGTTTGGTACCCAACAGCAATTCACCCCTCCACTTT.

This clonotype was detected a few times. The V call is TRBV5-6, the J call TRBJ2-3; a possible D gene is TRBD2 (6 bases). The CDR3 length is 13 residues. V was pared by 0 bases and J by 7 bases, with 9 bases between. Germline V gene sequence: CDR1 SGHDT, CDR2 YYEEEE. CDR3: CASSLVLAYTQYF. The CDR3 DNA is TGTGCCAGCAGCTTGGTACTAGCATATACGCAGTATTTT.

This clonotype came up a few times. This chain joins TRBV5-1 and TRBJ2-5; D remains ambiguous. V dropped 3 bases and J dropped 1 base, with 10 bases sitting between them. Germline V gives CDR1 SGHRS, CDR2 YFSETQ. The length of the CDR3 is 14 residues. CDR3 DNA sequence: TGCGCCAGCAGCTCTGGGTGGGCCCAAGAGACCCAGTACTTC. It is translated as CASSSGWAQETQYF.

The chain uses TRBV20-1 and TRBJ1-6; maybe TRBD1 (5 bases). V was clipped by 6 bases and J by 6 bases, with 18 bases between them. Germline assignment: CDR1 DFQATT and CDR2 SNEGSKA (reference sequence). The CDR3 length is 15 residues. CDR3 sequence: CSAARWRDVNSPLHF. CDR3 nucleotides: TGCAGTGCGGCGAGGTGGAGGGACGTTAATTCACCCCTCCACTTT.

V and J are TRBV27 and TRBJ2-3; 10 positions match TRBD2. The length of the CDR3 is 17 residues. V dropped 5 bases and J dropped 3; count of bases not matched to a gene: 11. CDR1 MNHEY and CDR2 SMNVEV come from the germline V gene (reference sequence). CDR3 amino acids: CASSPSSGRPGTDTQYF. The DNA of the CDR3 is TGTGCCAGCAGTCCCAGTAGCGGGAGGCCCGGGACAGATACGCAGTATTTT.

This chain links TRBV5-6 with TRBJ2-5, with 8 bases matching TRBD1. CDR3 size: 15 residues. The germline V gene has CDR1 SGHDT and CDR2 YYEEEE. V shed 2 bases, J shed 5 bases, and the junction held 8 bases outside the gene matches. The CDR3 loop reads CASSFFDRGLETQYF. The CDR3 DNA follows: TGTGCCAGCAGCTTCTTTGACAGGGGTCTGGAGACCCAGTACTTC.

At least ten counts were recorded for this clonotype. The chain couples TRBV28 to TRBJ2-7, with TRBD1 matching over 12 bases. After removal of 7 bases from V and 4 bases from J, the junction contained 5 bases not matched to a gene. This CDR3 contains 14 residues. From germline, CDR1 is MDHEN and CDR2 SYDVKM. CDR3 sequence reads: CASIGTGGDYEQYF. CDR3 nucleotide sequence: TGTGCCAGCATTGGGACAGGGGGCGATTACGAGCAGTACTTC.

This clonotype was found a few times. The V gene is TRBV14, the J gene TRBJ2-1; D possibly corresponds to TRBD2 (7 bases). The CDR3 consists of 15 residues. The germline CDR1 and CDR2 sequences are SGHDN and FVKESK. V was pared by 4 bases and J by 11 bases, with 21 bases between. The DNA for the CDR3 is TGTGCCAGCAGCCCGAGGGGGAGGGGGTCGATTAAGCAGTTCTTC. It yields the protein CASSPRGRGSIKQFF.

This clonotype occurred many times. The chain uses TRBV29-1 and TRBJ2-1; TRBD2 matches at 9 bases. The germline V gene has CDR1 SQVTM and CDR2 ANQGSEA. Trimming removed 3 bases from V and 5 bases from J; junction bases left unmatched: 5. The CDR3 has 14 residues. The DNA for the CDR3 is TGCAGCGTTGATCGGGTAGCGGGAGACAATGAGCAGTTCTTC. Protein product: CSVDRVAGDNEQFF.

The CDR3 spells CASSPRRRSGTGELFF. In DNA form, the CDR3 reads TGTGCCAGCTCACCAAGGAGGAGGTCGGGCACCGGGGAGCTGTTTTTT. The rearrangement uses TRBV18 and TRBJ2-2; perhaps TRBD2 as D (5 bases). Germline V lookup: CDR1 KGHSH, CDR2 LQKENI. The CDR3 has 16 amino acids. The V and J ends lost 2 bases and 4 bases respectively, with 14 bases between them.

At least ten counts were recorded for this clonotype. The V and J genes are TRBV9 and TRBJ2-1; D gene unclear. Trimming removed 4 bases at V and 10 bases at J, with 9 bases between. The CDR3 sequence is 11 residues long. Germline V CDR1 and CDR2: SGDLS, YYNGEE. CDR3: CASSQTWEQFF. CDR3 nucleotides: TGTGCCAGCAGCCAGACATGGGAGCAGTTCTTC. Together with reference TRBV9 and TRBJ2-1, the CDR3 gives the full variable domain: DSGVTQTPKHLITATGQRVTLRCSPRSGDLSVYWYQQSLDQGLQFLIQYYNGEERAKGNILERFSAQQFPDLHSELNLSSLELGDSALYFCASSQTWEQFFGPGTRLTVL.

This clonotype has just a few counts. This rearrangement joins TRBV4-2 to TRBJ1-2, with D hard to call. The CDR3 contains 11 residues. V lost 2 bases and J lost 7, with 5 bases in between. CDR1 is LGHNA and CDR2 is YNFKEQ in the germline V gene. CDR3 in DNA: TGTGCCAGCAGCCAAAAGGGTGGCTACACCTTC. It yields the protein CASSQKGGYTF.

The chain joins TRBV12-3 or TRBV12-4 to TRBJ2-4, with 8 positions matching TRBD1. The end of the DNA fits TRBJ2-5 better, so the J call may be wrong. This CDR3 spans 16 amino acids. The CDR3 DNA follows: TGTGCCAGCAGTTTATTACGGACAGGGCGCCAAGAGACCCAGTACTTC. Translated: CASSLLRTGRQETQYF.

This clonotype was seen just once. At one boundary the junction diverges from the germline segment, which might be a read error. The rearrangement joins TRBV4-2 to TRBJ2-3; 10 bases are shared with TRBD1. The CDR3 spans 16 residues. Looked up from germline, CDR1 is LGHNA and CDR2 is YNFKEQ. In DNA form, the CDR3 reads TGTGCCAGCATCCAAGATGGGACAGGGGGCACAGATACGCAGTATTTT. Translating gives CASIQDGTGGTDTQYF.

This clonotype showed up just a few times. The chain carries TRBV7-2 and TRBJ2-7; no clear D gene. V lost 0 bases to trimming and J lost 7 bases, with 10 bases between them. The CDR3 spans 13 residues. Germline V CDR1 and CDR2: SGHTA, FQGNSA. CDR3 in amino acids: CASSLAFGNEQYF. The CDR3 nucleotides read TGTGCCAGCAGCTTAGCGTTCGGCAATGAGCAGTACTTC.